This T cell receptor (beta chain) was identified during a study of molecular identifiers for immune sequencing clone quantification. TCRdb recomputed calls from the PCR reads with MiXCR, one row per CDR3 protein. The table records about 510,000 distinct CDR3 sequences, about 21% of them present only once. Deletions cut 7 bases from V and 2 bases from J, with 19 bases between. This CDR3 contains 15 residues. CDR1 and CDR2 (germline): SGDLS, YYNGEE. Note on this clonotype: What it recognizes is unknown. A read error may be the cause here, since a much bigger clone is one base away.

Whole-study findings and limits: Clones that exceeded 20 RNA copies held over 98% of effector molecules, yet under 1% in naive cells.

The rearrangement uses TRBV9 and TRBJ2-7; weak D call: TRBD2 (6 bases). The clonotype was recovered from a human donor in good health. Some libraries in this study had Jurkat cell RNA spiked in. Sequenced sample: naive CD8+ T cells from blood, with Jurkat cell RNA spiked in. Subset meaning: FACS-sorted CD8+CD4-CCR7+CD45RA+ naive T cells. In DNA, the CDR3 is TGTGCCAGCGGCTTCACCGGGACTGAAACCTACGAGCAGTACTTC. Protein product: CASGFTGTETYEQYF.